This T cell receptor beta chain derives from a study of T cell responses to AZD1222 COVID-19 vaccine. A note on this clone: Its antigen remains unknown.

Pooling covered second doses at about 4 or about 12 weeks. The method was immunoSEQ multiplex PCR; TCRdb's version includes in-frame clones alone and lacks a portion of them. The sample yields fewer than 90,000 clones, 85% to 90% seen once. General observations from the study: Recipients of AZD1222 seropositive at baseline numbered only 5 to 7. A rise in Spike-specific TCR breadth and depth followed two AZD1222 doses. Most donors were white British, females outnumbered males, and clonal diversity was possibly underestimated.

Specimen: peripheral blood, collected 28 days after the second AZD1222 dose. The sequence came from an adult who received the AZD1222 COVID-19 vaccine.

The CDR3 nucleotides read TGTGCCAGCAGTTTAGTGGCGTCTAGCGGGGAATACGAGCAGTACTTC. Its protein product is CASSLVASSGEYEQYF. The V and J genes are TRBV27 and TRBJ2-7; TRBD2 matches at 9 bases. The length of the CDR3 is 16 residues. Germline CDR1 MNHEY, CDR2 SMNVEV (reference sequence). V gave up 2 bases and J gave up 4 bases; unmatched junction bases: 9.